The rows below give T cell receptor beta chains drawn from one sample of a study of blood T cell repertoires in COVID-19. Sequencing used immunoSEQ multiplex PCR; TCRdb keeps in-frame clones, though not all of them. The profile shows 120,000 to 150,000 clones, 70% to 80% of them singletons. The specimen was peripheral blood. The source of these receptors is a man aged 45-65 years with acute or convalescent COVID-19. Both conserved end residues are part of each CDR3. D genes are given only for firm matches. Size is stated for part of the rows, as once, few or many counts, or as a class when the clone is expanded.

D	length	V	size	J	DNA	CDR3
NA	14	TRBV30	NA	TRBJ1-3	TGTGCCTGGAATATGGGGGCCTCTGGAAACACCATATATTTT	CAWNMGASGNTIYF
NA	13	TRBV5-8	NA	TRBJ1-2	TGTGCCAGCAGATCGCGGGGCACCAATGGCTACACCTTC	CASRSRGTNGYTF
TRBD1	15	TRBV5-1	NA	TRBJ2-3	TGCGCCAGCAGCTTGTTCGGACAGGGCGGGGAATCGCAGTATTTT	CASSLFGQGGESQYF
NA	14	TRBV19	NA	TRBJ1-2	TGTGCCAGTACCCAGGGGTTGGATGGCTATGGCTACACCTTC	CASTQGLDGYGYTF
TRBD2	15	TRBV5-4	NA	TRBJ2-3	TGTGCCAGCAGCTCCGCGGGGGGGCACACAGATACGCAGTATTTT	CASSSAGGHTDTQYF
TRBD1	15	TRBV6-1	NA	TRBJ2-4	TGTGCCAGCAGTGAAGTGACAGGGGGATTGAACATTCAGTACTTC	CASSEVTGGLNIQYF
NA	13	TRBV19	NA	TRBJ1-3	TGTGCCAGTACCAGAAGCTCTGGAAACACCATATATTTT	CASTRSSGNTIYF
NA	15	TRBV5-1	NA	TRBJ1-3	TGCGCCAGCAGCTTTAGTACAGCCTCTGGAAACACCATATATTTT	CASSFSTASGNTIYF
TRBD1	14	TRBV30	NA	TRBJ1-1	TGTGCCTGGACCTCTGGGACAGGGGTCACTGAAGCTTTCTTT	CAWTSGTGVTEAFF
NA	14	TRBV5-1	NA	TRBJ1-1	TGCGCCAGCAGCTTGTTACAGGATAACACTGAAGCTTTCTTT	CASSLLQDNTEAFF
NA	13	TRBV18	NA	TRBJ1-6	TGTGCCAGCTCACCCCGGAGATACGAGCCCCTCCACTTT	CASSPRRYEPLHF
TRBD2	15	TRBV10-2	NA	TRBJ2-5	TGCGCCAGCAGCGGTGCCGGGACTAGTGTTGAGACCCAGTACTTC	CASSGAGTSVETQYF
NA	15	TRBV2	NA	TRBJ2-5	TGTGCCAGCACTCTGGTCCGGGATCAACGGGAGACCCAGTACTTC	CASTLVRDQRETQYF
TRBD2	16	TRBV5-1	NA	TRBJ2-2	TGCGCCAGCAGCTTGGGACTAGCGGGGAACACCGGGGAGCTGTTTTTT	CASSLGLAGNTGELFF
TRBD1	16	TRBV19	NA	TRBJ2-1	TGTGCCAGTAGTATTCGGACAGGGTCTGGGAACAATGAGCAGTTCTTC	CASSIRTGSGNNEQFF
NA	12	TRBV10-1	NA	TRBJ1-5	TGCGCCAGCAGTACAGGGCCTCAGCCCCAGCATTTT	CASSTGPQPQHF
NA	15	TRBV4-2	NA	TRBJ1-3	TGTGCCAGCAGCCAAGATAGCGGGGCTGGAAACACCATATATTTT	CASSQDSGAGNTIYF
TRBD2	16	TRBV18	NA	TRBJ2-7	TGTGCCAGCTCACCATCGGCTAGCGGGGGGGCCAGCGAGCAGTACTTC	CASSPSASGGASEQYF
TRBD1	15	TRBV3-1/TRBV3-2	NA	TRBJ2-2	TGTGCCAGCAGCCGGGGACAGGGTAACACCGGGGAGCTGTTTTTT	CASSRGQGNTGELFF
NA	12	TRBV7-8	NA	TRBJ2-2	TGTGCCAGCAGCCACAGGTCCGGGGAGCTGTTTTTT	CASSHRSGELFF
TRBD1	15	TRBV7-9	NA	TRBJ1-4	TGTGCCAGCAGCCGTGGACAGGCTGCTAATGAAAAACTGTTTTTT	CASSRGQAANEKLFF
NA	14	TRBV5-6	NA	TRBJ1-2	TGTGCCAGCAGCAGCGTTGTGGCACAATATGGCTACACCTTC	CASSSVVAQYGYTF
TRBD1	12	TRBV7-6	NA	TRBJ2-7	TGTGCCAGCAGCCCAACAGGGGACGAGCAGTACTTC	CASSPTGDEQYF
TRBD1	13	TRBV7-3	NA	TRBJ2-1	TGTGCCAGCAGCTTTCAGGGGGACAATGAGCAGTTCTTC	CASSFQGDNEQFF
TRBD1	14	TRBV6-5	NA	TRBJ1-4	TGTGCCAGCACTGCGACAGGGAAGGATGAAAAACTGTTTTTT	CASTATGKDEKLFF
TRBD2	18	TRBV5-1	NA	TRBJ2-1	TGCGCCAGCAGCCCGATTATAACTAGCGGGGAATCCTACAATGAGCAGTTCTTC	CASSPIITSGESYNEQFF
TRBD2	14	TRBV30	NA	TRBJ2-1	TGTGCCTGTAAGACTAGCCGCCCCTACAATGAGCAGTTCTTC	CACKTSRPYNEQFF
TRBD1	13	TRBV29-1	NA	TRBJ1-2	TGCAGCGAGGGGACAGGGGATGAGTATGGCTACACCTTC	CSEGTGDEYGYTF
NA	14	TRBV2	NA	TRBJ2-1	TGTGCCAGCAGGGGCGTGGGTAGCTACAATGAGCAGTTCTTC	CASRGVGSYNEQFF
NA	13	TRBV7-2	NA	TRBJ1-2	TGTGCCAGCAGCTTAGGGGCAGGGGTTGGCTACACCTTC	CASSLGAGVGYTF
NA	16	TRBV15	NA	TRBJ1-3	TGTGCCACCAGCCTACAGGGATGGGGCTCTGGAAACACCATATATTTT	CATSLQGWGSGNTIYF
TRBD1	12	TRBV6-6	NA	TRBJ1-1	TGTGCCAGCAGCAGGGGGCGGGATGAAGCTTTCTTT	CASSRGRDEAFF
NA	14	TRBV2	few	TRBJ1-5	TGTGCCAGCAGTGACCGGGGGAGGCAACAGCCCCAGCATTTT	CASSDRGRQQPQHF
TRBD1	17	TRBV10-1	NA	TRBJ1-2	TGCGCCCCCCGGGGACAGGGGTTAGTTGGGGCTAACTATGGCTACACCTTC	CAPRGQGLVGANYGYTF
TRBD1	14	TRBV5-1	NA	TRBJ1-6	TGCGCCAGCAGCACCGACAGGGGAAGGTCACCCCTCCACTTT	CASSTDRGRSPLHF
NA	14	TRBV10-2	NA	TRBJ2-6	TGCGCCAGCAGTGAGGGCTCCGGGGCCAACGTCCTGACTTTC	CASSEGSGANVLTF
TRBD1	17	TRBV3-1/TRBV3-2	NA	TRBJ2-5	TGTGCCAGCAGCCAAGCAAGGACAGGGGGTTACCAAGAGACCCAGTACTTC	CASSQARTGGYQETQYF
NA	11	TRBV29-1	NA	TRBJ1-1	TGCAGCGTTACACCCCAGGGTGAAGCTTTCTTT	CSVTPQGEAFF
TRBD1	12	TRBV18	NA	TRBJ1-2	TGTGCCAGCTCGGAGGGGGCGTTTGGCTACACCTTC	CASSEGAFGYTF
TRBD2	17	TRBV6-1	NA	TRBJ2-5	TGTGCCAGCAGTGAAGGACTAGCGGGGGGTAATCAAGAGACCCAGTACTTC	CASSEGLAGGNQETQYF
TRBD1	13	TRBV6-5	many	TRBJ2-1	TGTGCCAGCGGGGAGACAGGGTACAATGAGCAGTTCTTC	CASGETGYNEQFF
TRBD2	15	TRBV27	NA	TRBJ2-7	TGTGCCAGCAGTTTGACTAGCGGGATTACCTACGAGCAGTACTTC	CASSLTSGITYEQYF
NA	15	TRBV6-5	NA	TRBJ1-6	TGTGCCAGCAGTTACTCGGGGCGGGGAGGTTCACCCCTCCACTTT	CASSYSGRGGSPLHF
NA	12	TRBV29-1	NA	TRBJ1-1	TGCAGCGTTGAAGTAGGCGGAACTGAAGCTTTCTTT	CSVEVGGTEAFF
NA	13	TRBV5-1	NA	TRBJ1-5	TGCGCCAGCAGCGGGGGCGTTGATCAGCCCCAGCATTTT	CASSGGVDQPQHF
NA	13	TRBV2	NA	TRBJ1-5	TGTGCCAGCAGGACTGCGTTCTTCGAGGCCCAGCATTTT	CASRTAFFEAQHF
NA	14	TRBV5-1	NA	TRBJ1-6	TGCGCCAGCTCTGGAGGGCACGTTAATTCACCCCTCCACTTT	CASSGGHVNSPLHF
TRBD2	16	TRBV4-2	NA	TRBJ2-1	TGTGCCAGCAGCCCCGAATCGGCGGGGGTCTCCAATGAGCAGTTCTTC	CASSPESAGVSNEQFF
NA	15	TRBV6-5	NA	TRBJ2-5	TGTGCCAGCAGTTACCCCTGGACTCTCCAAGAGACCCAGTACTTC	CASSYPWTLQETQYF
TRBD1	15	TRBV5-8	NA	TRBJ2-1	TGTGCCAGCAGACCTAGGACAGGGGAGTACCATGAGCAGTTCTTC	CASRPRTGEYHEQFF
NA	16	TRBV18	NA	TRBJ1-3	TGTGCCAGCTCAGGTTCAACGCAGGCAGTTGGAAACACCATATATTTT	CASSGSTQAVGNTIYF